These 9 T cell receptor beta chains share one sample of origin, sequenced in a study of cytomegalovirus exposure and HLA in healthy donors. In the PCR, 60 Vbeta and 13 Jbeta primers were used. Using immunoSEQ multiplex PCR, the repertoire was profiled, and TCRdb retains in-frame clones only, with some absent. The repertoire has about 120,000 clones, over 60% of them found once; the top ten carry under 3.5%. The source material was PBMCs. The receptors originated from a female donor in good health and CMV-seronegative.

V gene TRBV10-3 combines with J gene TRBJ1-5; D ambiguous. CDR3 length equals 13 residues. V was pared by 0 bases and J by 9 bases, with 9 bases between. The V gene's germline CDR1 is ENHRY and CDR2 SYGVKD. CDR3 bases: TGTGCCATCAGTGAGTCCGAGGATGCGCCCCAGCATTTT. The encoded protein is CAISESEDAPQHF.

J is TRBJ2-3 and V is TRBV28, with a tentative D call TRBD2 (6 bases). The CDR3 is made up of 13 amino acids. Germline V gives CDR1 MDHEN, CDR2 SYDVKM. The V and J ends lost 8 bases and 1 base respectively, with 10 bases between them. DNA of the CDR3: TGTGCCAGCCAGGGACTTCGCACAGATACGCAGTATTTT. Protein: CASQGLRTDTQYF.

The CDR3 DNA reads TGTGCCAGTAGTATAGGACTACAGGGGAGAGAGACCCAGTACTTC. Translation gives CASSIGLQGRETQYF. This sequence joins TRBV19 and TRBJ2-5, with 7 bases that match TRBD1. CDR1 and CDR2 from the germline V gene are LNHDA and SQIVND (reference sequence). The CDR3 covers 15 residues. V dropped 1 base and J dropped 4; count of bases not matched to a gene: 6.

The rearrangement uses TRBV29-1 and TRBJ2-2, with 8 bases matching TRBD1. The CDR3 sequence is 14 residues long. The V gene end was trimmed by 7 bases and the J gene end by 2 bases; junction bases not matched to a gene: 6. Germline CDR1 and CDR2: SQVTM and ANQGSEA. The CDR3 is CSARTGGNTGELFF. The CDR3 DNA is TGCAGCGCGCGAACAGGGGGAAACACCGGGGAGCTGTTTTTT.

In regard to this clone: Because it lacks the conserved phenylalanine or tryptophan at the end, this CDR3 is likely a read error. The limits of the CDR3 on the DNA are not certain, so only TCRdb's listed CDR3 is given. The V and J genes are TRBV2 and TRBJ2-7; the table assigns TRBD1, which was not confirmed against the DNA. CDR1 and CDR2 (germline): SNHLY, FYNNEI. The CDR3 has 11 residues if both end residues are counted. CDR3 in amino acids: CASSDTDRRKI.

A few counts support this clone. V usage is TRBV5-1 and J usage is TRBJ1-6; TRBD1 might be the D (5 bases). The germline V and J ends were trimmed by 4 bases and 10 bases, with 18 bases remaining between them. Germline loops: CDR1 SGHRS, CDR2 YFSETQ. This CDR3 is 15 amino acids long. The CDR3 loop reads CASSPGGDWVSPLHF. CDR3 coding DNA: TGCGCCAGCAGCCCGGGAGGGGATTGGGTATCACCCCTCCACTTT.

This chain uses TRBV19 with TRBJ2-2; 11 positions match TRBD2. Germline V gives CDR1 LNHDA, CDR2 SQIVND (reference sequence). V shed 3 bases and J 3 bases; nucleotides not matched to a gene: 3. CDR3 length equals 16 residues. This CDR3 reads CASSIALAGDTGELFF. The DNA for the CDR3 is TGTGCCAGTAGTATCGCACTAGCGGGGGACACCGGGGAGCTGTTTTTT.

This sequence joins TRBV5-6 and TRBJ2-7; TRBD1 matches at 7 bases. The CDR3 is 15 residues long. V trimming: 2 bases; J trimming: 3 bases; junction bases outside the gene matches: 8. Germline V gene lookup returns CDR1 SGHDT and CDR2 YYEEEE. CDR3 sequence reads: CASSFDRVPGYEQYF. The CDR3 DNA sequence: TGTGCCAGCAGCTTCGACAGGGTACCGGGCTACGAGCAGTACTTC.

The gene calls are TRBV29-1 and TRBJ2-2; 7 nucleotides agree with TRBD1. Germline CDR1 reads SQVTM; CDR2 reads ANQGSEA. This CDR3 comprises 16 residues. Trimming at V came to 3 bases and at J to 5 bases, leaving 12 bases not matched to a gene. CDR3 protein: CSVDSWTGLRTGELFF. CDR3 DNA sequence: TGCAGCGTTGATTCTTGGACAGGTCTCCGGACCGGGGAGCTGTTTTTT.